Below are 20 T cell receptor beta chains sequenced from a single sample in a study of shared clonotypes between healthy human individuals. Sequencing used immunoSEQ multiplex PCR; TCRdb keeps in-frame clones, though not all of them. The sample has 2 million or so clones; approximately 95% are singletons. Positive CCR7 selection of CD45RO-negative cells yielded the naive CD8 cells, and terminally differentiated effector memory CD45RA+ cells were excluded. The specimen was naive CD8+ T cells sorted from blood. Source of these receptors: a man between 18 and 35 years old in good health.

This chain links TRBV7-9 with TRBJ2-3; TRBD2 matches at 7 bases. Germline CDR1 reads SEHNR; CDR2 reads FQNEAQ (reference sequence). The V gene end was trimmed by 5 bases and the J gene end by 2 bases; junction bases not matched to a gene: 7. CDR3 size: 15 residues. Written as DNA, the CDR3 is TGTGCCAGCAGCCGCGGGACTATATCCACAGATACGCAGTATTTT. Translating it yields CASSRGTISTDTQYF.

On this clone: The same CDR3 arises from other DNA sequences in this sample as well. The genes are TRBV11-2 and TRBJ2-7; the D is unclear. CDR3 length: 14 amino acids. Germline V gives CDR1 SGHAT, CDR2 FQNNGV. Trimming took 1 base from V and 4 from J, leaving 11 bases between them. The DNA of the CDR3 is TGTGCCAGCAGCTTAGTGGTGGAAGGGTACGAGCAGTACTTC. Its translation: CASSLVVEGYEQYF.

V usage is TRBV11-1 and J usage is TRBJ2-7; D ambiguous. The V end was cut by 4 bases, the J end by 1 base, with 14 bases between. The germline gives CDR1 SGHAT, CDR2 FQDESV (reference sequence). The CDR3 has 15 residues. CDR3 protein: CASSSSSGDSYEQYF. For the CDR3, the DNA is TGTGCCAGCAGCTCTTCATCAGGAGATTCCTACGAGCAGTACTTC.

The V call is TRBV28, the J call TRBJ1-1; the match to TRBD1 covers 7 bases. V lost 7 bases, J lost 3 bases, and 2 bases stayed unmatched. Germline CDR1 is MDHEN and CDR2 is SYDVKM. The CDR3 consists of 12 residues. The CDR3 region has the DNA TGTGCCAGCATAGACAGGGACACTGAAGCTTTCTTT. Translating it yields CASIDRDTEAFF.

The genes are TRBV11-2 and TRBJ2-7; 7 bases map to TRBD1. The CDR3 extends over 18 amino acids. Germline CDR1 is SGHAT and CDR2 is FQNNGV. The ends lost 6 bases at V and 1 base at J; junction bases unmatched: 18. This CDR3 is CASSRYGTAETFSYEQYF. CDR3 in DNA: TGTGCCAGCAGTCGATACGGGACAGCCGAAACATTTTCCTACGAGCAGTACTTC.

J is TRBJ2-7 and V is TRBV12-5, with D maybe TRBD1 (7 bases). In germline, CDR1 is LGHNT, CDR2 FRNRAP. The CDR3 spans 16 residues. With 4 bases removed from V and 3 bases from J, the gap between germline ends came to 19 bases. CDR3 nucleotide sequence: TGTGCTAGTGGTTCATCCAGGGGGGAAGATTACTACGAGCAGTACTTC. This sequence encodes CASGSSRGEDYYEQYF.

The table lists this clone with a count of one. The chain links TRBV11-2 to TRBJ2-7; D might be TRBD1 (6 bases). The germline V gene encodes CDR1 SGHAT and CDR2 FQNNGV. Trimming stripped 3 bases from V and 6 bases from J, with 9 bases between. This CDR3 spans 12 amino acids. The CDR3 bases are TGTGCCAGCAGCTTGGGGGCCCCCGAGCAGTACTTC. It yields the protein CASSLGAPEQYF.

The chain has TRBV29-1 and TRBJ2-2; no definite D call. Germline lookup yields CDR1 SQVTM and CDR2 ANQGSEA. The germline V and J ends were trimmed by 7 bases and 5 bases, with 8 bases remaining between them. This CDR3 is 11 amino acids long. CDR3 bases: TGCAGCGCCCCATTGACCGGGGAGCTGTTTTTT. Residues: CSAPLTGELFF.

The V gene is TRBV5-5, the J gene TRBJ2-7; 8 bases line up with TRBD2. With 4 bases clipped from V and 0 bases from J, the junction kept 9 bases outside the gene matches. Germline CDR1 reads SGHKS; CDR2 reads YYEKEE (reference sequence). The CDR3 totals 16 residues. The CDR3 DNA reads TGTGCCAGCAGCACGTCTAGCGGGCTGAACTCCTACGAGCAGTACTTC. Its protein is CASSTSSGLNSYEQYF.

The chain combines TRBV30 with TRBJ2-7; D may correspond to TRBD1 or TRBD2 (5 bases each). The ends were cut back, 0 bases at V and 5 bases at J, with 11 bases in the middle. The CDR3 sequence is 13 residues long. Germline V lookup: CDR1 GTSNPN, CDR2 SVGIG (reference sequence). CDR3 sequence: CAWSVGQGDEQYF. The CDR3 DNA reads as TGTGCCTGGAGTGTCGGGCAGGGAGACGAGCAGTACTTC. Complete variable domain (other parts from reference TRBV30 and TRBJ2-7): SQTIHQWPATLVQPVGSPLSLECTVEGTSNPNLYWYRQAAGRGLQLLFYSVGIGQISSEVPQNLSASRPQDRQFILSSKKLLLSDSGFYLCAWSVGQGDEQYFGPGTRLTVT.

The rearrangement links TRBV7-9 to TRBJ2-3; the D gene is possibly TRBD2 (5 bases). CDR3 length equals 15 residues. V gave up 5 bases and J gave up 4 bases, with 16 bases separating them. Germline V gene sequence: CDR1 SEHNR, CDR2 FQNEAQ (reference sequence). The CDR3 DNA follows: TGTGCCAGCAGCCCGGACGGATCCGGGGCAGATACGCAGTATTTT. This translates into CASSPDGSGADTQYF.

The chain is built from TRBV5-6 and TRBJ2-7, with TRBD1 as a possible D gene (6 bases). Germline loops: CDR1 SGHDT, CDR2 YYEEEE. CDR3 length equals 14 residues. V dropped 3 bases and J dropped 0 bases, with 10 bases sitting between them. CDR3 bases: TGTGCCAGCAGCTCGGACAGTAACTCCTACGAGCAGTACTTC. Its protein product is CASSSDSNSYEQYF.

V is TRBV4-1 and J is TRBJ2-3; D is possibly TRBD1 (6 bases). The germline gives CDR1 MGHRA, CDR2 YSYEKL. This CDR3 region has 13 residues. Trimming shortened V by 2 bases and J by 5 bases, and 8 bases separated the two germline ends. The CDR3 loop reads CASSQTGRDTQYF. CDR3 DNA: TGCGCCAGCAGCCAAACAGGGAGAGATACGCAGTATTTT.

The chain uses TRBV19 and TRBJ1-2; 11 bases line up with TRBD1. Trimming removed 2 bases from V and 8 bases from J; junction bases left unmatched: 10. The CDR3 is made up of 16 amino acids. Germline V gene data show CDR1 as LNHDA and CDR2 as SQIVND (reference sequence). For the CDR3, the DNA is TGTGCCAGTAGTATACGGCCGGGACAGGGGGTAGAAGGCTACACCTTC. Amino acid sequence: CASSIRPGQGVEGYTF.

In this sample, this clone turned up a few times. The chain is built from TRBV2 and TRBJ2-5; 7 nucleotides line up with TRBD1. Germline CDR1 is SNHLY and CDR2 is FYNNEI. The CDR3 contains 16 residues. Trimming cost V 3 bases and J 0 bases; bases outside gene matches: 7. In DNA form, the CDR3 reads TGTGCCAGCAGTGATACTAAGGGGACAGACCAAGAGACCCAGTACTTC. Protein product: CASSDTKGTDQETQYF.

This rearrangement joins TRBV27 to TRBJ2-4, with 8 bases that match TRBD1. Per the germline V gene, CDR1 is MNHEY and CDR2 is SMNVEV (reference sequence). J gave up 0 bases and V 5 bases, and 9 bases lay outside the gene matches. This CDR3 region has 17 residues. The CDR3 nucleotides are TGTGCCAGCAGTCCTATCACAGGGGGGTTAGCCAAAAACATTCAGTACTTC. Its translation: CASSPITGGLAKNIQYF.

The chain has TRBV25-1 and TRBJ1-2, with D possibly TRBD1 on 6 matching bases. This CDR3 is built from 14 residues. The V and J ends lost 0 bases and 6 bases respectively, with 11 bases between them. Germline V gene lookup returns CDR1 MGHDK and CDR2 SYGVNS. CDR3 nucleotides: TGTGCCAGCAGTGAATATGGGACAAGCAATGGCTACACCTTC. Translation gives CASSEYGTSNGYTF.

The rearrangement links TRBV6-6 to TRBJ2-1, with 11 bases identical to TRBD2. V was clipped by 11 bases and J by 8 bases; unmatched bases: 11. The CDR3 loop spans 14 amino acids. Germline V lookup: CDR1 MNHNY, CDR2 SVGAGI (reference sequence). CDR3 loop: CAAAGTSGSHEQFF. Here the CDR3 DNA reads TGTGCCGCGGCCGGGACTAGCGGCTCCCATGAGCAGTTCTTC.

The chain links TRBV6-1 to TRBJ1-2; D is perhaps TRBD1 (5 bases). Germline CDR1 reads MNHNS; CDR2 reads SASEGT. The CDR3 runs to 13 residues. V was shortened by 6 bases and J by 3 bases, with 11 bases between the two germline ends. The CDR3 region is CASSGQGDYGYTF. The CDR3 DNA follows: TGTGCCAGCAGCGGGCAGGGTGACTATGGCTACACCTTC.

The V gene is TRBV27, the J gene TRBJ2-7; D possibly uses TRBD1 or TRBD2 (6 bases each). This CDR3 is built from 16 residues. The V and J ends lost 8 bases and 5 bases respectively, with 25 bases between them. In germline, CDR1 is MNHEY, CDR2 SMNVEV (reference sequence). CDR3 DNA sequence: TGTGCCAGCGGATACGTCGCGGGACAATCGATCGACGAGCAGTACTTC. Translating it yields CASGYVAGQSIDEQYF.